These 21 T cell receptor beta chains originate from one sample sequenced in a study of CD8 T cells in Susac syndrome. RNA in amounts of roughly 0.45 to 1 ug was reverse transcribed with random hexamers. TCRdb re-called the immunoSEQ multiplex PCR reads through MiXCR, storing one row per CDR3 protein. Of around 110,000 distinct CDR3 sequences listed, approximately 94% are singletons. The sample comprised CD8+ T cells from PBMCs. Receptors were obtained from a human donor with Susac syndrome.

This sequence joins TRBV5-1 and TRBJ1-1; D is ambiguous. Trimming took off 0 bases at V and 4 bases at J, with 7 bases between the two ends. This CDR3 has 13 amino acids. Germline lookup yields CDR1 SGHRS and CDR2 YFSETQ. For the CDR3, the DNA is TGCGCCAGCAGCTTGGGGCAGCGCACTGAAGCTTTCTTT. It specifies CASSLGQRTEAFF.

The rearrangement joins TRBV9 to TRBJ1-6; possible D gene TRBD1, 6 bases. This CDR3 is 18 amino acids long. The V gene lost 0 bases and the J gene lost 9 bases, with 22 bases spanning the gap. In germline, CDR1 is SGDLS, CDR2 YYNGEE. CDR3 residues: CASSVAGGEGYSSSPLHF. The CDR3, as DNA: TGTGCCAGCAGCGTAGCTGGGGGCGAGGGGTATAGTAGTTCACCCCTCCACTTT.

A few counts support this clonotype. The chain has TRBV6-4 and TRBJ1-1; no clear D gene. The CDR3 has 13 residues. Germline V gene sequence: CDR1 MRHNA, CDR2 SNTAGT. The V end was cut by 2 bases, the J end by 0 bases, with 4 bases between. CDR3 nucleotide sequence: TGTGCCAGCAGTGACGGTGTGAACACTGAAGCTTTCTTT. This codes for CASSDGVNTEAFF.

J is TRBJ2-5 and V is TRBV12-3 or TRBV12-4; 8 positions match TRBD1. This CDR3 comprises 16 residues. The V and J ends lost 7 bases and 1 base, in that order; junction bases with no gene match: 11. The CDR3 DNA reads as TGTGCCAGCACCCGGGGACAGGTCGATCTCCAAGAGACCCAGTACTTC. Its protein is CASTRGQVDLQETQYF.

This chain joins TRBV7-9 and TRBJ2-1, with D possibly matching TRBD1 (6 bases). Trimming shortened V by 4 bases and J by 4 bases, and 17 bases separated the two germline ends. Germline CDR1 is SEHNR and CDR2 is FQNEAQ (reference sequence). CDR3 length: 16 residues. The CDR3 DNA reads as TGTGCCAGCAGCTCCGAGCAGGGGAAGGGGTACAATGAGCAGTTCTTC. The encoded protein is CASSSEQGKGYNEQFF.

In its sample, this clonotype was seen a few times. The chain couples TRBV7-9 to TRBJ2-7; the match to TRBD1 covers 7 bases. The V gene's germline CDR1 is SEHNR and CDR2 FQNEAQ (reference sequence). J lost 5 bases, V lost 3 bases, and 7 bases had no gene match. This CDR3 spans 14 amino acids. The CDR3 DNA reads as TGTGCCAGCAGCTTTCCGGGACAGAGGAACGAGCAGTACTTC. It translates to CASSFPGQRNEQYF.

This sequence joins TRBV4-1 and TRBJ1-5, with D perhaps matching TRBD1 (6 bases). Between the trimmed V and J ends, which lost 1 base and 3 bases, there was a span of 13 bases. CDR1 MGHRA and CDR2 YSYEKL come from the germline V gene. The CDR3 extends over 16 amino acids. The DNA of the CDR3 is TGCGCCAGCAGCCAAGGACATCAGGGGTACAATCAGCCCCAGCATTTT. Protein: CASSQGHQGYNQPQHF.

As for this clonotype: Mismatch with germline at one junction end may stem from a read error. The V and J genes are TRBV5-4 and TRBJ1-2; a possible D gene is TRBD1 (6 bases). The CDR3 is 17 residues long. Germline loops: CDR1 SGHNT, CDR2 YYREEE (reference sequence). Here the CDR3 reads CTSSQPQPDRENYGYTF. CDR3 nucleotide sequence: TGTACCAGCAGCCAACCACAACCGGACAGAGAGAACTATGGCTACACCTTC. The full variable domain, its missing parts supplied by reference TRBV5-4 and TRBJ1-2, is ETGVTQSPTHLIKTRGQQVTLRCSSQSGHNTVSWYQQALGQGPQFIFQYYREEENGRGNFPPRFSGLQFPNYSSELNVNALELDDSALYLCTSSQPQPDRENYGYTFGSGTRLTVV.

This CDR3 is CASSQGTDSNQPQHF. CDR3 coding DNA: TGTGCCAGCAGCCAGGGGACGGATAGCAATCAGCCCCAGCATTTT. This chain joins TRBV27 and TRBJ1-5; possible D gene TRBD1, 6 bases. The CDR3 totals 15 residues. Germline assignment: CDR1 MNHEY and CDR2 SMNVEV (reference sequence). The germline V and J ends were trimmed by 6 bases and 0 bases, with 12 bases remaining between them.

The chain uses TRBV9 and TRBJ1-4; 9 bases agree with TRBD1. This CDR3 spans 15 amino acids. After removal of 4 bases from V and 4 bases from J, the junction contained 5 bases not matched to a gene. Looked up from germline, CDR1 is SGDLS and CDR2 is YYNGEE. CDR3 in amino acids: CASSFSGQGNEKLFF. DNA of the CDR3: TGTGCCAGCAGCTTCTCGGGACAGGGTAATGAAAAACTGTTTTTT.

This CDR3 is CASSLEVRTVAFF. In DNA, the CDR3 is TGTGCCAGCAGCTTAGAGGTGCGAACAGTCGCTTTCTTT. The V call is TRBV7-6, the J call TRBJ1-1; D unclear. V was shortened by 1 base and J by 11 bases, with 14 bases between the two germline ends. CDR3 length: 13 amino acids. The germline gives CDR1 SGHVS, CDR2 FNYEAQ.

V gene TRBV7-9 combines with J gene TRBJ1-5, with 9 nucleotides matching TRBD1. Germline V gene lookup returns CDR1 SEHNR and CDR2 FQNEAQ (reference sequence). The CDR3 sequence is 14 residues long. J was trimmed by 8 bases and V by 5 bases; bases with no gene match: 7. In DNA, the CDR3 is TGTGCCAGCAGCCTCGGACAGGGGAGGGAGCCCCAGCATTTT. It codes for CASSLGQGREPQHF.

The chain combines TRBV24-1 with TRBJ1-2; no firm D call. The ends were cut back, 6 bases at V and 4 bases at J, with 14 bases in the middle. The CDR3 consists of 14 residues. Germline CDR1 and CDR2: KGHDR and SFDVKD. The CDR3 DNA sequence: TGTGCCACCAGTTTCTGGCAGGACGGCTATGGCTACACCTTC. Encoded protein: CATSFWQDGYGYTF.

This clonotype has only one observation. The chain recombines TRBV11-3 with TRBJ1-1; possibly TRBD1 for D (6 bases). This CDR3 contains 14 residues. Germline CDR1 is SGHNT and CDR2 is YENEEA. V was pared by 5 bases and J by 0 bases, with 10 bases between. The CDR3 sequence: CASSPDSMNTEAFF. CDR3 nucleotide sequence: TGTGCCAGCAGCCCGGACAGCATGAACACTGAAGCTTTCTTT.

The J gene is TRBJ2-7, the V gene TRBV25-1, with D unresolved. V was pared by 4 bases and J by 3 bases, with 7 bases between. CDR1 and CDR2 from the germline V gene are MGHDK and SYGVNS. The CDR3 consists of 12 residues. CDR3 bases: TGTGCCAGCAGTGGGGTGGGCTACGAGCAGTACTTC. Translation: CASSGVGYEQYF.

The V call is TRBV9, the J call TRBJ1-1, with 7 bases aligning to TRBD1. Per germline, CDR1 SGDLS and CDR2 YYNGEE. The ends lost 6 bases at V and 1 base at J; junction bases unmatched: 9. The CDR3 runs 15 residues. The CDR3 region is CASTPFGQANTEAFF. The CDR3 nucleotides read TGTGCCAGCACCCCATTTGGACAGGCGAACACTGAAGCTTTCTTT.

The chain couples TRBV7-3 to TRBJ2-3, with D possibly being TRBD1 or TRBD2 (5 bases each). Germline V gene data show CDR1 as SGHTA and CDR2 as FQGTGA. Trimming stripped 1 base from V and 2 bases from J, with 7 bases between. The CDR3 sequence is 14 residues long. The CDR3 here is CASSLRGTTDTQYF. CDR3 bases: TGTGCCAGCAGCTTAAGAGGGACCACAGATACGCAGTATTTT.

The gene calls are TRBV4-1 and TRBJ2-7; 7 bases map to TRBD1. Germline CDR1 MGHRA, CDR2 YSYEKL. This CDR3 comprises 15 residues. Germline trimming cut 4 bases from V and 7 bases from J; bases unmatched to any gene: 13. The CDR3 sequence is CASSRLTTGAGEQYF. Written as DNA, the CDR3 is TGCGCCAGCAGCCGCCTGACTACAGGGGCCGGGGAGCAGTACTTC.

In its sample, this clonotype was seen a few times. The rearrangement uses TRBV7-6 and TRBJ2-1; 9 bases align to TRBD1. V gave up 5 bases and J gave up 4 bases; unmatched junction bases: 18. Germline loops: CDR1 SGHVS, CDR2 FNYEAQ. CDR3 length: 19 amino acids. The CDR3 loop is CASSGRTGAGPILYNEQFF. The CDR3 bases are TGTGCCAGCAGCGGCAGGACAGGGGCCGGTCCGATCCTATACAATGAGCAGTTCTTC.

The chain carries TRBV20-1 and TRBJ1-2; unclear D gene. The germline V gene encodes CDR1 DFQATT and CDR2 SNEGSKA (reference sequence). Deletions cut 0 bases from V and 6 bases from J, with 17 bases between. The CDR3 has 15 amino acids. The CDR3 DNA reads TGCAGTGCTAGAGACAGTATCATTGGGGTTCATGGCTACACCTTC. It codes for CSARDSIIGVHGYTF.

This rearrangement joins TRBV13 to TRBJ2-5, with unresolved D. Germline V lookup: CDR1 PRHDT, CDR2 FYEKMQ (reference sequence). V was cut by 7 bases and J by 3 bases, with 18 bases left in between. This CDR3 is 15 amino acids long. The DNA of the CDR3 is TGTGCCAGCAACATAGGGCCAATGACGGAAGAGACCCAGTACTTC. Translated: CASNIGPMTEETQYF.